This T cell receptor (beta chain) emerged from a study of blood T cell repertoires in COVID-19. For the study at large: Samples came from the United States, Italy and Spain, spanning acute and convalescent COVID-19. The cDNA or gDNA used as material had been derived from T cells, B-cell-depleted T cells, or PBMCs.

Some clones are missing from TCRdb's copy, which holds only in-frame ones; the method was immunoSEQ multiplex PCR. The data show about 300,000 clones, roughly 90% seen once. This clone was recorded only once. Trimming stripped 5 bases from V and 8 bases from J, with 10 bases between. Germline values: CDR1 MDHEN, CDR2 SYDVKM. The CDR3 consists of 13 residues. Enrollees, 18 to 89 years old, lived in around 23 US areas. Assignment of participants to cohorts was predicated upon participant-reported clinical history. This rearrangement joins TRBV28 to TRBJ1-6; D is uncertain. The specimen was PBMCs or T cells enriched from blood (not recorded which). The sequence derives from a woman aged 50 to 60 who had been exposed to COVID-19. CDR3 in DNA: TGTGCCAGCAGTGAGGGTGCGGATTCACCCCTCCACTTT. Encoded protein: CASSEGADSPLHF.